The 8 T cell receptor beta chains presented below share a single source sample, sequenced in a study of T cells after yellow fever vaccination. Each CDR3 protein gets one entry after TCRdb re-called the 5' RACE reads with MiXCR. The sample holds some 240,000 distinct CDR3 sequences, 5.2% seen once. The source material was CD4+ T cells sorted from PBMCs, sampled on the day of the yellow fever booster vaccination. The receptors stem from a man aged 18 to 35 who received the YFV17D yellow fever vaccine.

This clonotype came up many times. This chain connects TRBV6-5 to TRBJ2-3; D is ambiguous. This CDR3 region has 14 residues. Germline-derived CDR1 and CDR2 are MNHEY and SVGAGI. V lost 0 bases and J lost 3, with 7 bases in between. CDR3 sequence: CASSYSMVTDTQYF. The CDR3 DNA is TGTGCCAGCAGTTACTCGATGGTGACAGATACGCAGTATTTT.

This clonotype was counted ten times or more. The chain links TRBV7-6 to TRBJ2-7; the D gene is possibly TRBD1 (6 bases). The CDR3 length is 15 residues. V dropped 2 bases and J dropped 0 bases, with 11 bases sitting between them. Germline V gene lookup returns CDR1 SGHVS and CDR2 FNYEAQ. The CDR3 DNA reads as TGTGCCAGCAGCTTACGTACAGGGAGCTCCTACGAGCAGTACTTC. The encoded protein is CASSLRTGSSYEQYF.

This clonotype was found a few times. The rearrangement links TRBV20-1 to TRBJ2-3; a possible D gene is TRBD2 (6 bases). Germline V gene data show CDR1 as DFQATT and CDR2 as SNEGSKA (reference sequence). V was pared by 2 bases and J by 2 bases, with 11 bases between. The CDR3 is 14 amino acids. The CDR3 DNA sequence: TGCAGTGCTAGACGGAGGGGACCCACAGATACGCAGTATTTT. It specifies CSARRRGPTDTQYF.

This clonotype has ten or more counts. This chain joins TRBV20-1 and TRBJ2-7, with 11 bases lining up with TRBD1. Germline trimming cut 4 bases from V and 4 bases from J; bases unmatched to any gene: 9. The germline V gene encodes CDR1 DFQATT and CDR2 SNEGSKA (reference sequence). CDR3 length equals 15 residues. The CDR3 nucleotides read TGCAGTGCTACCAAGGCAGGGACAGGGGGTTACGAGCAGTACTTC. Protein product: CSATKAGTGGYEQYF.

This clonotype was detected many times. This chain joins TRBV5-1 and TRBJ2-1, with TRBD2 as a possible D gene (6 bases). CDR3 length: 18 amino acids. Per germline, CDR1 SGHRS and CDR2 YFSETQ. V was pared by 0 bases and J by 8 bases, with 24 bases between. CDR3 region: CASSLGVLRTTWVDEQFF. DNA of the CDR3: TGCGCCAGCAGCTTGGGAGTGTTAAGGACTACGTGGGTAGATGAGCAGTTCTTC.

The chain employs TRBV5-1 and TRBJ2-5, with 7 bases fitting TRBD1. Germline-derived CDR1 and CDR2 are SGHRS and YFSETQ. The CDR3 sequence is 14 residues long. V was clipped by 4 bases and J by 5 bases; unmatched bases: 8. The CDR3 DNA follows: TGCGCCAGCAGCCGAGGGACAGAGATGGAGACCCAGTACTTC. It encodes CASSRGTEMETQYF. Looking up the rest from reference TRBV5-1 and TRBJ2-5 gives the full variable domain: KAGVTQTPRYLIKTRGQQVTLSCSPISGHRSVSWYQQTPGQGLQFLFEYFSETQRNKGNFPGRFSGRQFSNSRSEMNVSTLELGDSALYLCASSRGTEMETQYFGPGTRLLVL.

The chain uses TRBV6-6 and TRBJ1-2; maybe TRBD1 (5 bases). The CDR3 has 13 amino acids. V was shortened by 8 bases and J by 0 bases, with 10 bases between the two germline ends. Germline V gives CDR1 MNHNY, CDR2 SVGAGI (reference sequence). The CDR3 here is CASRPGPNYGYTF. In DNA, the CDR3 is TGTGCCAGCCGACCGGGACCTAACTATGGCTACACCTTC.

This clonotype was picked up many times. The chain uses TRBV7-2 and TRBJ1-2; TRBD1 matches 11 bases. V was clipped by 5 bases and J by 4 bases; unmatched bases: 6. The germline V gene has CDR1 SGHTA and CDR2 FQGNSA. The CDR3 is 15 amino acids. The DNA of the CDR3 is TGTGCCAGCAGCCGTACCGGGACAGGGGGCTATGGCTACACCTTC. Amino acid sequence: CASSRTGTGGYGYTF.